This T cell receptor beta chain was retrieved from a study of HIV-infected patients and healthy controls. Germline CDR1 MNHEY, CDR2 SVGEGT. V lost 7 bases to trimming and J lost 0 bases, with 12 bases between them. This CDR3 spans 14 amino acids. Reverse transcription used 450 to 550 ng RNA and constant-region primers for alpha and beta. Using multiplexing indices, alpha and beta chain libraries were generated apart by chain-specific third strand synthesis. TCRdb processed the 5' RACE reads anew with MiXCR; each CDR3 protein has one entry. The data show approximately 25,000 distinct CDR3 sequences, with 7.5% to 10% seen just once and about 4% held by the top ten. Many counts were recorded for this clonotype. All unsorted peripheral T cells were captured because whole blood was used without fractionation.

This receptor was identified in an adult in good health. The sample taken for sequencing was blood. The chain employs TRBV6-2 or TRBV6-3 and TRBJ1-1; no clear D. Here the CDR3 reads CASNNRLMNTEAFF. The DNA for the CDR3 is TGTGCCAGCAACAACAGACTCATGAACACTGAAGCTTTCTTT.